This TCR beta chain emerged from a study of regulatory T cells in long-lasting Graves disease. Time point in this sample: newly diagnosed GD, antithyroid drugs for less than 3 months. Scientists built the TCR library using RNA that was extracted from PBMCs. On this clonotype itself: No antigen is known for it.

TCR beta libraries were built with iRepertoire HTBI primers and Arm-PCR of CDR3 regions. Per the original methods: Sample data revealed about 60 TRBV and 12 to 15 TRBJ segments. Via MiXCR, TCRdb re-called the multiplex PCR reads, giving one row per CDR3 protein. What appears here as the V and J calls and clone size reflects TCRdb's work, not the paper's. The repertoire has around 330,000 distinct CDR3 sequences, about 20% of them found once; the top ten carry approximately 35%. V gave up 0 bases and J gave up 2 bases, with 15 bases separating them. CDR3 length equals 18 residues. CDR1 and CDR2 from the germline V gene are SGHRS and YFSETQ. Points from the study as a whole: Study was limited to peripheral blood, excluding thyroid tissue.

The sample here was peripheral blood mononuclear cells (PBMCs), taken at new diagnosis, from a patient treated with antithyroid drugs. V is TRBV5-1 and J is TRBJ2-6; D might be TRBD1 or TRBD2, each matching 5 bases. The origin of this receptor is a female donor with Graves disease. In DNA form, the CDR3 reads TGCGCCAGCAGCTTGGGACGGGAAAAGGGACCTGGGGCCAACGTCCTGACTTTC. It codes for CASSLGREKGPGANVLTF.